This TCR beta chain comes out of a study of blood T cell repertoires in COVID-19. The data were produced by immunoSEQ multiplex PCR, yet TCRdb's version contains in-frame clones alone and is incomplete. Altogether roughly 160,000 clones are present, about four fifths being singletons, with the ten largest covering around 18%. Germline values: CDR1 MDHEN, CDR2 SYDVKM. After removal of 2 bases from V and 7 bases from J, the junction contained 5 bases not matched to a gene. This CDR3 is built from 14 residues. J is TRBJ1-5 and V is TRBV28, with 7 bases fitting TRBD1. The receptor comes from a man in his sixties who had recovered from COVID-19. Input material: PBMCs or T cells enriched from blood (not recorded which). In DNA, the CDR3 is TGTGCCAGCAGTTTAAGGAGGGGGCACCAGCCCCAGCATTTT. Its translation is CASSLRRGHQPQHF.